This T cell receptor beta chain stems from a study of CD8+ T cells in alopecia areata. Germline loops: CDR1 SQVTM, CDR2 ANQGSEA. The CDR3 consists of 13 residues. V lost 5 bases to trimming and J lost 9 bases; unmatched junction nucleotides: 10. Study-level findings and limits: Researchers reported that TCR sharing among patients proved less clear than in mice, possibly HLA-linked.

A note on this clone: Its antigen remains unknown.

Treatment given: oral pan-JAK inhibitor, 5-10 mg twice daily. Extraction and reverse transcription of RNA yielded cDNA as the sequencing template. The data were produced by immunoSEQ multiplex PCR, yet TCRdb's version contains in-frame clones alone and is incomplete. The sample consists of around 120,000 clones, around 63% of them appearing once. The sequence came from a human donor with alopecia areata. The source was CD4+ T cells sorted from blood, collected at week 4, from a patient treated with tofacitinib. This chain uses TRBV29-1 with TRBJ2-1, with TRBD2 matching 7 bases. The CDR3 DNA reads TGCAGCGTTAGTTTTGGCGGGAGCGTTGAGCAGTTCTTC. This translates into CSVSFGGSVEQFF.